What follows describes a single T cell receptor (beta chain). What it binds is unknown. PCR amplification relied on 60 Vbeta primers (plus 13 Jbeta primers). TCRdb's table, derived via immunoSEQ multiplex PCR, lists solely in-frame clones and lacks some. Of 150,000 to 200,000 clones detected, about 88% appear once; the ten largest clones hold almost 2%. These data come from a study of cytomegalovirus exposure and HLA in healthy donors. General study points: Presence/absence analyses treated sequencing depth as roughly uniform across donors. Previously analyzed data showed that most TCR beta V segments were productive at a frequency of about 90% or about 30%. Sequences of the TCR beta chain were said to predict the HLA-A and HLA-B alleles of most subjects accurately. A few CMV-associated chains were confirmed in vitro to be specific for CMV antigens.

The V segment lost 3 bases and the J segment 7 bases; nucleotides outside the gene matches: 10. This CDR3 comprises 15 residues. CDR1 is SGHDT, CDR2 YYEEEE, per germline. The sequencing input was PBMCs. The sequence was obtained from a young woman in good health and CMV-seronegative. V is TRBV5-6 and J is TRBJ2-1; 7 bases agree with TRBD2. The CDR3 DNA follows: TGTGCCAGCAGCTGGGGGGGGGACTCCCTAAATGAGCAGTTCTTC. Translation: CASSWGGDSLNEQFF. The full variable domain, in which reference TRBV5-6 and TRBJ2-1 provide the parts outside the CDR3, is DAGVTQSPTHLIKTRGQQVTLRCSPKSGHDTVSWYQQALGQGPQFIFQYYEEEERQRGNFPDRFSGHQFPNYSSELNVNALLLGDSALYLCASSWGGDSLNEQFFGPGTRLTVL.